Each of the 31 T cell receptor beta chains below was sequenced from the same sample in a study of T cell responses to AZD1222 COVID-19 vaccine. TCRdb keeps only in-frame clones here, not all; method: immunoSEQ multiplex PCR. The sample contains about 160,000 clones, 88% of which appear only once. Material: peripheral blood, obtained 28 days after the second AZD1222 dose. The receptors stem from an adult who received the AZD1222 COVID-19 vaccine.

This rearrangement joins TRBV3-1 (or the pseudogene TRBV3-2) to TRBJ2-5, with 14 bases identical to TRBD2. The germline CDR1 and CDR2 sequences are LGHDT and YNNKEL (reference sequence). V was pared by 8 bases and J by 5 bases, with 7 bases of the junction left unmatched. The CDR3 covers 15 residues. CDR3 bases: TGTGCCAGCTGTACCCGACTAGCGGGGGGGGAGACCCAGTACTTC. Translation: CASCTRLAGGETQYF.

The chain employs TRBV5-1 and TRBJ2-6; D remains ambiguous. Trimming took off 3 bases at V and 1 base at J, with 11 bases between the two ends. Germline V lookup: CDR1 SGHRS, CDR2 YFSETQ. The CDR3 runs 16 residues. CDR3 sequence reads: CASSSAKTSGANVLTF. The CDR3 DNA reads TGCGCCAGCAGCTCCGCTAAAACGTCTGGGGCCAACGTCCTGACTTTC.

The gene calls are TRBV11-3 and TRBJ2-3, with D possibly being TRBD1 (5 bases). The germline V gene has CDR1 SGHNT and CDR2 YENEEA. V gave up 5 bases and J gave up 5 bases, with 8 bases separating them. CDR3 length equals 12 residues. The DNA for the CDR3 is TGTGCCAGCAGCCCCCAGGGAGATACGCAGTATTTT. This gives the protein CASSPQGDTQYF.

This rearrangement joins TRBV7-2 to TRBJ1-2; D is possibly TRBD1 (6 bases). CDR1 and CDR2 (germline): SGHTA, FQGNSA. Trimming shortened V by 5 bases and J by 8 bases, and 12 bases separated the two germline ends. The CDR3 is 12 residues long. CDR3 in amino acids: CASSPRTDGYTF. CDR3 bases: TGTGCCAGCAGCCCAAGGACAGACGGCTACACCTTC.

The chain has TRBV10-3 and TRBJ1-4; no definite D call. The CDR3 length is 17 residues. Per the germline V gene, CDR1 is ENHRY and CDR2 is SYGVKD. Trimming stripped 4 bases from V and 0 bases from J, with 15 bases between. DNA for the CDR3: TGTGCCATCAGTGGCGGGAAGGGCGGACCAACTAATGAAAAACTGTTTTTT. It yields the protein CAISGGKGGPTNEKLFF.

Comment on this clone: Other DNA sequences of this sample code for an identical CDR3. The chain carries TRBV3-1 (or the pseudogene TRBV3-2) and TRBJ1-5, with D unresolved. The CDR3 runs to 14 residues. V lost 1 base, J lost 1 base, and 5 bases lay in between. CDR1 is LGHDT, CDR2 YNNKEL, per germline (reference sequence). The CDR3 DNA reads TGTGCCAGCAGCCAAGGAGACAGCAATCAGCCCCAGCATTTT. Translating gives CASSQGDSNQPQHF.

This chain joins TRBV12-3 or TRBV12-4 and TRBJ2-1; D is ambiguous. V lost 5 bases, J lost 10 bases, and 12 bases lay in between. This CDR3 comprises 12 residues. The DNA of the CDR3 is TGTGCCAGCAGTCCCCGTGGTCGAGAGCAGTTCTTC. Protein sequence: CASSPRGREQFF.

This chain uses TRBV4-2 with TRBJ1-1; D call uncertain. From germline, CDR1 is LGHNA and CDR2 YNFKEQ. V lost 3 bases to trimming and J lost 4 bases, with 9 bases between them. The CDR3 totals 13 residues. CDR3 in amino acids: CASSQGPLTEAFF. As DNA, the CDR3 is TGTGCCAGCAGCCAGGGTCCACTCACTGAAGCTTTCTTT.

V usage is TRBV25-1 and J usage is TRBJ1-2, with 9 bases that match TRBD1. Per germline, CDR1 MGHDK and CDR2 SYGVNS. The J segment lost 7 bases and the V segment lost 6 bases, leaving 6 bases of the junction unmatched. CDR3 size: 13 residues. In nucleotides, the CDR3 is TGTGCCAGCAGCGAGGGACAGGGCCGTGGCTACACCTTC. This encodes CASSEGQGRGYTF.

The chain joins TRBV7-8 to TRBJ2-1; D perhaps matches TRBD2 (5 bases). The CDR3 has 13 residues. The V end was cut by 1 base, the J end by 10 bases, with 11 bases between. CDR1 is SGHVS and CDR2 is FQNEAQ in the germline V gene. CDR3 sequence reads: CASSLVGPGEQFF. The CDR3 DNA reads TGTGCCAGCAGCTTAGTGGGCCCGGGAGAGCAGTTCTTC.

The rearrangement joins TRBV3-1 (or the pseudogene TRBV3-2) to TRBJ1-6; D perhaps matches TRBD1 (5 bases). CDR1 is LGHDT and CDR2 is YNNKEL in the germline V gene (reference sequence). Trimming removed 2 bases from V and 6 bases from J, with 11 bases in between. The CDR3 is 15 residues long. The CDR3 DNA follows: TGTGCCAGCAGCCAACGGGGGTCGGCTAATTCACCCCTCCACTTT. This codes for CASSQRGSANSPLHF.

The rearrangement links TRBV7-8 to TRBJ2-2; perhaps TRBD1 as D (6 bases). Germline lookup yields CDR1 SGHVS and CDR2 FQNEAQ. The CDR3 covers 14 residues. V shed 4 bases and J shed 4 bases, with 10 bases lying between them. Written as DNA, the CDR3 is TGTGCCAGCAGCTCACAGGGAAGCACCGGGGAGCTGTTTTTT. Protein product: CASSSQGSTGELFF.

V usage is TRBV5-4 and J usage is TRBJ1-2; D is undetermined. V shed 0 bases and J shed 5 bases, with 11 bases lying between them. Germline loops: CDR1 SGHNT, CDR2 YYREEE (reference sequence). The CDR3 covers 14 residues. The CDR3, as DNA: TGTGCCAGCAGCTTGGAGGTAAATTCATATGGCTACACCTTC. This translates into CASSLEVNSYGYTF.

The chain recombines TRBV7-9 with TRBJ1-6; weak D call: TRBD1 (5 bases). CDR1 SEHNR and CDR2 FQNEAQ come from the germline V gene (reference sequence). This CDR3 is built from 16 residues. V lost 2 bases to trimming and J lost 7 bases, with 15 bases between them. The CDR3 nucleotides are TGTGCCAGCAGCTTACGAGGGGAAGCAAGGAATTCACCCCTCCACTTT. It specifies CASSLRGEARNSPLHF.

The chain is built from TRBV12-5 and TRBJ1-3, with D maybe TRBD1 (6 bases). This CDR3 region has 15 residues. CDR1 and CDR2 (germline): LGHNT, FRNRAP. The V end was cut by 5 bases, the J end by 4 bases, with 15 bases between. CDR3 loop: CASGPQGRIGNTIYF. In DNA, the CDR3 is TGTGCTAGTGGTCCACAGGGTAGGATCGGAAACACCATATATTTT. Variable domain in full (rest from reference TRBV12-5 and TRBJ1-3): DARVTQTPRHKVTEMGQEVTMRCQPILGHNTVFWYRQTMMQGLELLAYFRNRAPLDDSGMPKDRFSAEMPDATLATLKIQPSEPRDSAVYFCASGPQGRIGNTIYFGEGSWLTVV.

This chain links TRBV12-3 or TRBV12-4 with TRBJ2-1, with D uncertain. Trimming took 2 bases from V and 4 from J, leaving 0 bases between them. CDR3 length equals 11 residues. DNA of the CDR3: TGTGCCAGCAGTTTATACAATGAGCAGTTCTTC. This codes for CASSLYNEQFF.

The chain employs TRBV7-9 and TRBJ2-1, with TRBD1 as a possible D gene (6 bases). The CDR3 contains 14 residues. The V end was cut by 5 bases, the J end by 10 bases, with 18 bases between. Germline V gene lookup returns CDR1 SEHNR and CDR2 FQNEAQ (reference sequence). CDR3: CASSPLGDNLEQFF. The CDR3 region has the DNA TGTGCCAGCAGCCCCCTGGGGGACAACCTAGAGCAGTTCTTC.

V is TRBV4-1 and J is TRBJ1-2; D is perhaps TRBD1 (5 bases). V gave up 1 base and J gave up 7 bases, with 10 bases separating them. This CDR3 contains 13 residues. Germline V gene sequence: CDR1 MGHRA, CDR2 YSYEKL. DNA for the CDR3: TGCGCCAGCAGCCAAGTCGCCAGGGCTGGCTACACCTTC. This gives the protein CASSQVARAGYTF.

This chain's CDR3 is CASSMRGVGTDTQYF. The CDR3 nucleotides are TGTGCCAGTAGTATGAGGGGAGTCGGCACAGATACGCAGTATTTT. The chain combines TRBV19 with TRBJ2-3, with D perhaps assigned TRBD1 or TRBD2 (5 bases each). V lost 3 bases and J lost 1, with 11 bases in between. Germline assignment: CDR1 LNHDA and CDR2 SQIVND (reference sequence). This CDR3 region has 15 residues.

V is TRBV28 and J is TRBJ1-2; tentative D call: TRBD1 (6 bases). Trimming cost V 5 bases and J 4 bases, with 11 bases left between them. From germline, CDR1 is MDHEN and CDR2 SYDVKM. This CDR3 region has 13 residues. CDR3 sequence: CASSAQGTYGYTF. The DNA for the CDR3 is TGTGCCAGCAGTGCTCAGGGGACCTATGGCTACACCTTC.

V and J are TRBV7-2 and TRBJ1-5; D is unresolved. The V gene's germline CDR1 is SGHTA and CDR2 FQGNSA. Deletions cut 1 base from V and 2 bases from J, with 12 bases between. The CDR3 contains 16 residues. The CDR3: CASSLERSLGNQPQHF. In DNA form, the CDR3 reads TGTGCCAGCAGCTTAGAACGTTCGTTGGGCAATCAGCCCCAGCATTTT. The full variable domain, completed using reference TRBV7-2 and TRBJ1-5, is GAGVSQSPSNKVTEKGKDVELRCDPISGHTALYWYRQSLGQGLEFLIYFQGNSAPDKSGLPSDRFSAERTGGSVSTLTIQRTQQEDSAVYLCASSLERSLGNQPQHFGDGTRLSIL.

The chain links TRBV19 to TRBJ1-1; D call uncertain. Germline CDR1 and CDR2: LNHDA and SQIVND (reference sequence). The CDR3 is 15 amino acids. Deletions cut 7 bases from V and 1 base from J, with 16 bases between. The CDR3 loop reads CASTSRSGSNTEAFF. The CDR3 DNA sequence: TGTGCCAGTACCTCCCGTAGTGGATCGAACACTGAAGCTTTCTTT.

This clone showed up just a few times. The V gene is TRBV7-9, the J gene TRBJ1-3, with 7 bases identical to TRBD1. The germline V gene encodes CDR1 SEHNR and CDR2 FQNEAQ (reference sequence). With V trimmed by 5 bases and J by 6 bases, 4 bases remained unmatched. This CDR3 comprises 13 residues. CDR3 region: CASSATGVNTIYF. CDR3 DNA: TGTGCCAGCAGCGCAACAGGGGTAAACACCATATATTTT.

The chain recombines TRBV6-5 with TRBJ2-2, with a tentative D call TRBD2 (7 bases). The V and J ends lost 9 bases and 3 bases respectively, with 14 bases between them. This CDR3 is built from 14 residues. Germline V CDR1 and CDR2: MNHEY, SVGAGI. CDR3 residues: CASRRGADTGELFF. CDR3 nucleotides: TGTGCCAGTAGACGGGGGGCGGACACCGGGGAGCTGTTTTTT.

V and J are TRBV30 and TRBJ2-3; TRBD1 or TRBD2 may be the D gene (6 bases each). The CDR3 loop spans 14 amino acids. V gave up 8 bases and J gave up 3 bases, with 18 bases separating them. The germline CDR1 and CDR2 sequences are GTSNPN and SVGIG (reference sequence). The CDR3 sequence is CASPLGGRTDTQYF. The CDR3 region has the DNA TGTGCCAGCCCTCTAGGGGGGCGGACAGATACGCAGTATTTT.

The chain links TRBV18 to TRBJ1-1; no firm D call. The CDR3 runs 19 residues. The germline CDR1 and CDR2 sequences are KGHSH and LQKENI. V was cut by 4 bases and J by 4 bases, with 28 bases left in between. CDR3 sequence (DNA): TGTGCCAGCTCACTAAAGGGCCCAAACGACTTGCGTCGAGGCACTGAAGCTTTCTTT. It specifies CASSLKGPNDLRRGTEAFF.

The chain has TRBV2 and TRBJ2-1; D unresolved. The CDR3 is 12 amino acids. Looked up from germline, CDR1 is SNHLY and CDR2 is FYNNEI. The V and J ends lost 0 bases and 16 bases respectively, with 13 bases between them. CDR3 DNA: TGTGCCAGCAGTGAAGCCAGCCCACCGCAATTCTTC. It yields the protein CASSEASPPQFF.

The CDR3 nucleotides are TGTGCTAGTGGTGCCGAGGCCTCTGGGGCCAACGTCCTGACTTTC. This encodes CASGAEASGANVLTF. The chain joins TRBV12-5 to TRBJ2-6; D is unresolved. From germline, CDR1 is LGHNT and CDR2 FRNRAP. V lost 5 bases and J 0 bases, leaving 8 bases between the germline ends. The CDR3 consists of 15 residues.

The chain links TRBV18 to TRBJ2-5; 8 bases map to TRBD1. V shed 8 bases and J 7 bases; nucleotides not matched to a gene: 6. The CDR3 sequence is 12 residues long. Germline CDR1 and CDR2: KGHSH and LQKENI. The CDR3 sequence is CASQEGQGTQYF. CDR3 nucleotides: TGTGCCAGCCAAGAAGGACAGGGGACCCAGTACTTC.

The V gene is TRBV29-1, the J gene TRBJ2-3; tentative D call: TRBD1 (6 bases). V was cut by 7 bases and J by 0 bases, with 11 bases left in between. Per the germline V gene, CDR1 is SQVTM and CDR2 is ANQGSEA. The CDR3 loop spans 13 amino acids. The DNA for the CDR3 is TGCAGCGGAGGTACAGGGAGCACAGATACGCAGTATTTT. This translates into CSGGTGSTDTQYF.

On this clone: A read error may account for a junction end that differs from germline. The rearrangement joins TRBV30 to TRBJ2-7, with D possibly matching TRBD2 (5 bases). The CDR3 runs 11 residues. The germline V gene encodes CDR1 GTSNPN and CDR2 SVGIG (reference sequence). The CDR3 nucleotides read TGTGCCGGGAGCAGCTCCTACGAGCAGTACTTC. Translated, it gives CAGSSSYEQYF. The whole variable domain, remainder taken from reference TRBV30 and TRBJ2-7, is SQTIHQWPATLVQPVGSPLSLECTVEGTSNPNLYWYRQAAGRGLQLLFYSVGIGQISSEVPQNLSASRPQDRQFILSSKKLLLSDSGFYLCAGSSSYEQYFGPGTRLTVT.